The following is a T cell receptor (beta chain) sequence with its context. The CDR3 contains 15 residues. The V gene's germline CDR1 is SGHKS and CDR2 YYEKEE (reference sequence). V was pared by 3 bases and J by 0 bases, with 3 bases of the junction left unmatched. Exposed participants encountered a COVID-19 case during the 2 weeks preceding study entry. These data are taken from a study of blood T cell repertoires in COVID-19. On the study more broadly: Samples came from the United States, Italy and Spain, spanning acute and convalescent COVID-19. In each case, the material was cDNA or gDNA derived from T cells, B-cell-depleted T cells, or PBMCs.

Original methodology: Amplification of reference gene primers provided the estimated nucleated cell counts. Here immunoSEQ multiplex PCR was the method, and the copy in TCRdb shows in-frame clones only, minus some. V and J calls and clone size are given by that table; D and trimming were obtained from the DNA. The repertoire holds approximately 250,000 clones, with 88% as singletons. The sequence was obtained from a woman in her thirties or forties who had been exposed to COVID-19. Sequenced sample: PBMCs or T cells enriched from blood (not recorded which). J is TRBJ1-3 and V is TRBV5-5, with 7 bases fitting TRBD1. The CDR3 region is CASSWDSFSGNTIYF. In nucleotides, the CDR3 is TGTGCCAGCAGCTGGGACAGCTTCTCTGGAAACACCATATATTTT.